The sequence of this T cell receptor (beta chain) was determined in a study of OX40 agonist ivuxolimab in advanced cancers. Turning to the study itself: Given to patients was ivuxolimab, an agonistic anti-OX40 (CD134) antibody. General study points: Blood T cells, both CD4+ and CD8+, expanded clonally by week 6 at 0.1 to 3.0 mg/kg. Also present in some nonresponders was a low level of normalized T-cell clonal expansion.

Repertoires were generated with immunoSEQ multiplex PCR, while TCRdb's copy carries only in-frame clones and drops some. The table shows approximately 45,000 clones, with just under 95% occurring only once. Germline-derived CDR1 and CDR2 are SGDLS and YYNGEE. There are 15 residues in the CDR3. The V end was cut by 0 bases, the J end by 3 bases, with 12 bases between. About this clone itself: Antigen unknown.

This chain uses TRBV9 with TRBJ1-1, with TRBD1 as a possible D gene (6 bases). The sample was CD4+ or CD8+ T cells sorted from blood, taken in a trial of the OX40 agonist ivuxolimab. The receptor comes from an adult with an advanced solid tumor such as melanoma, head and neck, liver or kidney cancer. The CDR3 reads CASSVVGRGDTEAFF. The CDR3 region has the DNA TGTGCCAGCAGCGTAGTAGGCAGGGGCGACACTGAAGCTTTCTTT. Drawing the rest from reference TRBV9 and TRBJ1-1, the complete variable domain is DSGVTQTPKHLITATGQRVTLRCSPRSGDLSVYWYQQSLDQGLQFLIQYYNGEERAKGNILERFSAQQFPDLHSELNLSSLELGDSALYFCASSVVGRGDTEAFFGQGTRLTVV.